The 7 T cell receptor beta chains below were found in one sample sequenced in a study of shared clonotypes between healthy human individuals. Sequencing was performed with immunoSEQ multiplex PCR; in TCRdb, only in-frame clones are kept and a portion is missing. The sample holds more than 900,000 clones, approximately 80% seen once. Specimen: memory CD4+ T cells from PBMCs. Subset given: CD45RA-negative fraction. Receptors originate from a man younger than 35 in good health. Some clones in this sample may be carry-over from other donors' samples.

The CDR3 nucleotides are TGTGCCAGCAGTGCCTTCGCTGGAAACACCATATATTTT. Protein: CASSAFAGNTIYF. The chain couples TRBV2 to TRBJ1-3; D unclear. This CDR3 spans 13 amino acids. V dropped 4 bases and J dropped 2 bases, with 6 bases sitting between them. Germline V gene sequence: CDR1 SNHLY, CDR2 FYNNEI.

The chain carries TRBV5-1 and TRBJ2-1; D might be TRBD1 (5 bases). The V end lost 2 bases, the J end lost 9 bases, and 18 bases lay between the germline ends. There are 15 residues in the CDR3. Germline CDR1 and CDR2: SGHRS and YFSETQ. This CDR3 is CASSFAIIGGAEQFF. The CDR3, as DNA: TGCGCCAGCAGCTTCGCGATAATTGGTGGGGCTGAGCAGTTCTTC. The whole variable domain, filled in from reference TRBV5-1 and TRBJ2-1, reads KAGVTQTPRYLIKTRGQQVTLSCSPISGHRSVSWYQQTPGQGLQFLFEYFSETQRNKGNFPGRFSGRQFSNSRSEMNVSTLELGDSALYLCASSFAIIGGAEQFFGPGTRLTVL.

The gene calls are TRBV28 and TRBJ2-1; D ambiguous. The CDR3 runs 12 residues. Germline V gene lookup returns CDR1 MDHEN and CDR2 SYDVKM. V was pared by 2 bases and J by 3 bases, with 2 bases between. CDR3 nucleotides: TGTGCCAGCAGTTTAATCTACAATGAGCAGTTCTTC. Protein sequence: CASSLIYNEQFF.

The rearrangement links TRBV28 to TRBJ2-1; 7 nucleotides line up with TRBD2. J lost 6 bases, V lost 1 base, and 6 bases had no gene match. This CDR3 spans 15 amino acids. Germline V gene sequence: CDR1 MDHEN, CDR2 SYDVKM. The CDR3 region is CASSLSSGGVNEQFF. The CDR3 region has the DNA TGTGCCAGCAGTTTATCTAGCGGCGGGGTCAATGAGCAGTTCTTC. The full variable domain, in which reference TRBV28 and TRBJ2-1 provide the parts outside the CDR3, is DVKVTQSSRYLVKRTGEKVFLECVQDMDHENMFWYRQDPGLGLRLIYFSYDVKMKEKGDIPEGYSVSREKKERFSLILESASTNQTSMYLCASSLSSGGVNEQFFGPGTRLTVL.

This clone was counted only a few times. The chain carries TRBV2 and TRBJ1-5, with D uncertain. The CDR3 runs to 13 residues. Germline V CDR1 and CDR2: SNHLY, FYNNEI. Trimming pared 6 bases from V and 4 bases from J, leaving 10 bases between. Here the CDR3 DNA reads TGTGCCAGCAGCTGGGCAGAGAATCAGCCCCAGCATTTT. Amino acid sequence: CASSWAENQPQHF. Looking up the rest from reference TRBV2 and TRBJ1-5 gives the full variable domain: EPEVTQTPSHQVTQMGQEVILRCVPISNHLYFYWYRQILGQKVEFLVSFYNNEISEKSEIFDDQFSVERPDGSNFTLKIRSTKLEDSAMYFCASSWAENQPQHFGDGTRLSIL.

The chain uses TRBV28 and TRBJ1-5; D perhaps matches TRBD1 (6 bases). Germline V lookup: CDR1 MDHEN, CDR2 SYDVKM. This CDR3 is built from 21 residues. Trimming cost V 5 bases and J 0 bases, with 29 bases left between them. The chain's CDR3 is CASSPDGQFGGSHYSNQPQHF. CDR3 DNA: TGTGCCAGCAGTCCAGACGGACAGTTTGGGGGCTCGCACTATAGCAATCAGCCCCAGCATTTT.

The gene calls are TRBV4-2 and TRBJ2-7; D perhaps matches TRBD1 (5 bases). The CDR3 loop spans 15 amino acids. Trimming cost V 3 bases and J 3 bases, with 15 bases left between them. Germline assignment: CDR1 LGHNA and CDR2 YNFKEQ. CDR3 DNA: TGTGCCAGCAGCCAGGGGCCCAAACCCGACTACGAGCAGTACTTC. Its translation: CASSQGPKPDYEQYF.